This T cell receptor beta chain was sequenced during a study of blood T cells in healthy people across ages. Study observations and caveats: PBMCs went unsorted, and a conclusive naive versus antigen-experienced comparison was therefore prevented.

CDR3 size: 15 residues. V dropped 5 bases and J dropped 4; count of bases not matched to a gene: 9. The germline V gene has CDR1 MNHEY and CDR2 SMNVEV (reference sequence). Alongside a J-beta primer mix, a sample-barcoded 5' primer served in a second PCR lasting roughly 6 to 11 cycles. Each cDNA molecule received a tag from a template-switch adaptor that had 12 random nucleotides. TCRdb used MiXCR to reprocess the 5' RACE reads, holding one entry per CDR3 protein. Of around 1,500,000 distinct CDR3 sequences in the sample, 42% were seen once. This clonotype appeared a few times. Its antigen remains unknown.

The genes are TRBV27 and TRBJ1-2; TRBD1 agrees at 8 bases. This clonotype was obtained from a woman aged 18-29 years in good health. The sample was blood. The CDR3 DNA is TGTGCCAGCAGTGCCCGACAGGGGCGCTCCTATGGCTACACCTTC. Its protein product is CASSARQGRSYGYTF.